This T cell receptor beta chain originates from a study of monozygotic twins with inflammatory bowel disease. Study-level results: Especially with disease activity, IBD patients shared fewer clonotypes with others than healthy twins did.

On this clonotype: The antigen remains undetermined.

Total RNA, at 3,000 to 4,500 ng, went into every TCR library. The template-switching step introduced UMIs that carried a 6-nucleotide sample barcode. Using the 5' RACE reads, TCRdb records one entry per CDR3 protein without DNA. With 300,000 to 400,000 distinct CDR3 sequences in the sample, the ten largest clones hold roughly 2.6%. Looked up from germline, CDR1 is KGHSH and CDR2 is LQKENI. The CDR3 contains 18 residues. Sequenced sample: blood. V usage is TRBV18 and J usage is TRBJ2-3; TCRdb's D call, TRBD2, is unchecked because there is no DNA. This receptor was taken from a human donor with ulcerative colitis or Crohn's disease, or a healthy co-twin of an affected twin (not recorded which). The CDR3 here is CASSPPSGVRSSTDTQYF.